Below, one TCR beta chain is given with its context. This sample is part of a study of blood T cell repertoires in COVID-19. In the study overall: Sites in the United States, Italy and Spain provided acute and convalescent COVID-19 samples. T cells, B-cell-depleted T cells, or PBMCs provided the cDNA or gDNA that served as material.

Per the original methods: Amplification with reference gene primers provided the estimates of nucleated cell counts. The protocol was immunoSEQ multiplex PCR, while the TCRdb copy is restricted to in-frame clones and leaves out a portion. V, J and clone size are taken as reported in that table, and D and trimming were inferred from the DNA itself. The sample includes about 15,000 clones, around 92% of them seen just once. CDR3 length equals 16 residues. Germline lookup yields CDR1 KGHSH and CDR2 LQKENI. Trimming took 3 bases from V and 2 from J, leaving 17 bases between them. This receptor was obtained from a human donor in a cohort sampled during active COVID-19. Source material: peripheral blood. The gene calls are TRBV18 and TRBJ2-7; D call uncertain. The CDR3 DNA reads TGTGCCAGCTCACCCTACGCTACGGGTGGCGCCTACGAGCAGTACTTC. This gives the protein CASSPYATGGAYEQYF.